A single sample gave rise to the 8 T cell receptor beta chains below, sequenced in a study of shared clonotypes between healthy human individuals (dated by TCRdb to 2018 to 2021). The method was the immunoSEQ multiplex PCR assay. Not all clones reach the TCRdb copy of this immuneACCESS table, which keeps in-frame sequences only. Checked studies attribute under half of the gap to unresolved V genes and leave the rest unexplained. The sample table contains over 2 million clones; only one count was recorded for 85% to 95% of them. Of the sample, 1.1% falls within the top ten clones. CD8 naive samples consisted of CD45RO-negative cells that were positively selected for CCR7, yielding a CD45RA+CCR7+ population without TemRA cells. Source material: naive CD8+ T cells sorted from blood. The cell subset or site label for this specimen denotes: CD45RA+CCR7+. Receptors originate from a man younger than 35 in good health.

The chain links TRBV9 to TRBJ2-1, with 8 bases that match TRBD2. The germline CDR1 and CDR2 sequences are SGDLS and YYNGEE. The CDR3 length is 15 residues. Unmatched junction bases numbered 8, after V lost 3 bases and J lost 6 bases. The chain's CDR3 is CASSAGGTYPNEQFF. The CDR3 nucleotides read TGTGCCAGCAGCGCGGGGGGGACTTATCCCAATGAGCAGTTCTTC.

The chain uses TRBV27 and TRBJ2-1, with D maybe TRBD2 (6 bases). CDR1 is MNHEY, CDR2 SMNVEV, per germline (reference sequence). There are 15 residues in the CDR3. V dropped 3 bases and J dropped 0 bases, with 9 bases sitting between them. CDR3 bases: TGTGCCAGCAGTTTTCCCGGGAGCTCCTACAATGAGCAGTTCTTC. Translating gives CASSFPGSSYNEQFF.

V usage is TRBV18 and J usage is TRBJ2-5; no clear D gene. CDR3 length: 13 amino acids. Per germline, CDR1 KGHSH and CDR2 LQKENI. Trimming removed 0 bases at V and 4 bases at J, with 6 bases between. The CDR3 DNA follows: TGTGCCAGCTCACCACCCGATCCAGAGACCCAGTACTTC. It yields the protein CASSPPDPETQYF.

The DNA for the CDR3 is TGCGCCAGCAGGAGCACAGATACGCAGTATTTT. This sequence encodes CASRSTDTQYF. The chain is built from TRBV4-1 and TRBJ2-3; D gene ambiguous. The length of the CDR3 is 11 residues. Germline V gene data show CDR1 as MGHRA and CDR2 as YSYEKL. The V gene lost 6 bases and the J gene lost 0 bases, with 1 base spanning the gap.

The chain recombines TRBV27 with TRBJ2-1; 7 positions agree with TRBD2. There are 16 residues in the CDR3. In germline, CDR1 is MNHEY, CDR2 SMNVEV (reference sequence). J lost 7 bases, V lost 3 bases, and 12 bases had no gene match. The CDR3 protein is CASSFFGGSEFNEQFF. The CDR3 DNA follows: TGTGCCAGCAGTTTCTTCGGCGGGAGTGAGTTTAATGAGCAGTTCTTC.

About this clone itself: Additional DNA sequences in this sample encode the identical CDR3. This chain uses TRBV27 with TRBJ2-7; D is unresolved. The CDR3 runs to 13 residues. The germline V gene has CDR1 MNHEY and CDR2 SMNVEV (reference sequence). V was cut by 5 bases and J by 2 bases, with 10 bases left in between. This chain's CDR3 is CASSVGPTYEQYF. Written as DNA, the CDR3 is TGTGCCAGCAGTGTAGGCCCAACCTACGAGCAGTACTTC.

The genes are TRBV7-6 and TRBJ2-2; no clear D gene. CDR3 length equals 15 residues. V was trimmed by 4 bases and J by 4 bases, leaving 13 bases between them. Germline assignment: CDR1 SGHVS and CDR2 FNYEAQ. CDR3: CASSSGASGTGELFF. In DNA form, the CDR3 reads TGTGCCAGCAGCTCGGGCGCGAGTGGCACCGGGGAGCTGTTTTTT.

This chain connects TRBV29-1 to TRBJ2-1, with TRBD2 identical over 16 bases. The CDR3 extends over 18 amino acids. V was clipped by 6 bases and J by 0 bases; unmatched bases: 8. Germline V lookup: CDR1 SQVTM, CDR2 ANQGSEA. In DNA form, the CDR3 reads TGCAGCGTCGCCGGGACTAGCGGGAGGGAATACTCCTACAATGAGCAGTTCTTC. It encodes CSVAGTSGREYSYNEQFF.